This T cell receptor (beta chain) was sequenced during a study of cytomegalovirus exposure and HLA in healthy donors. General study results and limits: HLA allele associations emerged for around 15,000 TCR beta sequences in a later analysis, at 0.05 false discovery rate. In all likelihood, a cluster of highly shared sequence variants was a sequencing artifact.

PCR involved 60 Vbeta and 13 Jbeta primers. TCRdb's table, derived via immunoSEQ multiplex PCR, lists solely in-frame clones and lacks some. Found here are 130,000 to 150,000 clones, 60% to 80% of them singletons; the top ten hold approximately 0.97%. Germline loops: CDR1 MNHNS, CDR2 SASEGT. The CDR3 has 15 amino acids. The germline V and J ends were trimmed by 6 bases and 3 bases, with 15 bases remaining between them. This clone occurred once. Its antigen is undetermined. Source material: PBMCs. The chain employs TRBV6-1 and TRBJ2-1, with a tentative D call TRBD1 (6 bases). The TCR was taken from a man younger than 35 in good health and CMV-seronegative. For the CDR3, the DNA is TGTGCCAGCAGCCAAGGGGGACGAATCTACAATGAGCAGTTCTTC. Amino acids: CASSQGGRIYNEQFF.